This T cell receptor beta chain was observed in a study of tumor-infiltrating lymphocytes in primary liver carcinoma. Without any cell sorting, roughly 20-30 mg of bulk tissue yielded co-extracted RNA and DNA. Chronic HBV infection, untreated so far, was present in the patients. The authors sampled five separate regions per tumor. This clonotype has ten or more counts. CDR1 is MDHEN, CDR2 SYDVKM, per germline. The CDR3 runs to 14 residues. V shed 6 bases and J 5 bases; nucleotides not matched to a gene: 7. Making TCR beta cDNA involved approximately 0.5 ug total RNA and a constant-region primer. What produced the TCR beta libraries was three nested multiplex PCR rounds using slightly modified ARM-PCR. The opening two PCR rounds, around 10 cycles each, paired TRBV1-TRBV30 forward primers with a C-beta reverse primer. MiXCR, run by TCRdb on the multiplex PCR reads, gives a single entry per CDR3 protein. This table holds 95,000 to 100,000 distinct CDR3 sequences, more than 65% found once.

The J gene is TRBJ2-1, the V gene TRBV28; TRBD1 matches at 7 bases. This TCR came from a woman aged 60-70 years with primary liver carcinoma and hepatitis B virus infection. Sequenced material: liver tumor tissue from sampling region 2. The subset is: tumor region T2, inferior pole. The CDR3 DNA reads as TGTGCCAGCAGGCGGACAGGCCTCCACAATGAGCAGTTCTTC. Its protein is CASRRTGLHNEQFF.